Listed below are T cell receptor beta chains from one sample, sequenced in a study of technical replicates of blood from several donors. Sequenced by immunoSEQ multiplex PCR; TCRdb stores in-frame clones only, minus some. The table includes more than 65,000 clones, more than 90% detected once. The sequenced material came from T cells isolated from PBMCs. Receptor source: a human donor in good health. CDR3s include the opening cysteine and the closing phenylalanine or tryptophan. Each record gives: CDR3 length, D gene, clone size, J gene, V gene, CDR3 DNA, CDR3 protein. A D gene is named only where the DNA matches it firmly. The size field is filled for only some rows; it gives once, few, many or a size class.

CDR3 length: 15
D gene: TRBD1
clone size: .
J gene: TRBJ2-7
V gene: TRBV5-1
CDR3 DNA: TGCGCCAGCAGCCACGGACAGGTGAGCTCCTACGAGCAGTACTTC
CDR3 protein: CASSHGQVSSYEQYF

CDR3 length: 15
D gene: .
clone size: once
J gene: TRBJ1-2
V gene: TRBV7-2
CDR3 DNA: TGTGCCAGCAGCTCGGGGGGCAGGGGAAACTTGGACCACACCTTC
CDR3 protein: CASSSGGRGNLDHTF

CDR3 length: 15
D gene: .
clone size: .
J gene: TRBJ1-2
V gene: TRBV29-1
CDR3 DNA: TGCAGCGTTGAAAAGACCACAGGTCCTAACTATGGCTACACCTTC
CDR3 protein: CSVEKTTGPNYGYTF

CDR3 length: 15
D gene: TRBD2
clone size: .
J gene: TRBJ2-2
V gene: TRBV6-6
CDR3 DNA: TGTGCCAGCAGTTACGGCGGGGGGGACACCGGGGAGCTGTTTTTT
CDR3 protein: CASSYGGGDTGELFF

CDR3 length: 14
D gene: .
clone size: .
J gene: TRBJ2-7
V gene: TRBV6-6
CDR3 DNA: TGTGCCAGCAGTTATTCTGGGGGCGCGGACGAGCAGTACTTC
CDR3 protein: CASSYSGGADEQYF

CDR3 length: 13
D gene: .
clone size: .
J gene: TRBJ2-7
V gene: TRBV28
CDR3 DNA: TGTGCCAGCACCCCCCCCGGCTCCTACGAGCAGTACTTC
CDR3 protein: CASTPPGSYEQYF

CDR3 length: 13
D gene: .
clone size: .
J gene: TRBJ2-7
V gene: TRBV5-4
CDR3 DNA: TGTGCCAGCAGCGCCTACCGGGGATACGAGCAGTACTTC
CDR3 protein: CASSAYRGYEQYF

CDR3 length: 15
D gene: .
clone size: once
J gene: TRBJ1-4
V gene: TRBV5-1
CDR3 DNA: TGCGCCAGCAGCTTGGGGACAGCAACTAATGAAAAACTGTTTTTT
CDR3 protein: CASSLGTATNEKLFF

CDR3 length: 17
D gene: TRBD1
clone size: once
J gene: TRBJ2-7
V gene: TRBV27
CDR3 DNA: TGTGCCAGCAGTTTATTTGGACGCGGGACAGGGCGATACGAGCAGTACTTC
CDR3 protein: CASSLFGRGTGRYEQYF

CDR3 length: 16
D gene: TRBD1
clone size: .
J gene: TRBJ2-7
V gene: TRBV6-1
CDR3 DNA: TGTGCCAGCAGCGAAACGGGGACAGGGGGCATCTACGAGCAGTACTTC
CDR3 protein: CASSETGTGGIYEQYF

CDR3 length: 15
D gene: .
clone size: .
J gene: TRBJ1-5
V gene: TRBV5-1
CDR3 DNA: TGCGCCAGCAGCTTGGAGTCAGGGGAGTCTCAGCCCCAGCATTTT
CDR3 protein: CASSLESGESQPQHF

CDR3 length: 16
D gene: .
clone size: .
J gene: TRBJ1-2
V gene: TRBV7-9
CDR3 DNA: TGTGCCAGCAGCTTTTCGGGAGGCTTTCATCCCTATGGCTACACCTTC
CDR3 protein: CASSFSGGFHPYGYTF

CDR3 length: 13
D gene: .
clone size: .
J gene: TRBJ2-7
V gene: TRBV5-6
CDR3 DNA: TGTGCCAGCAGCTGGGGGCGGCGCTACGAGCAGTACTTC
CDR3 protein: CASSWGRRYEQYF

CDR3 length: 15
D gene: TRBD2
clone size: .
J gene: TRBJ2-7
V gene: TRBV11-2
CDR3 DNA: TGTGCCAGCAGCTTAGGGCCTAGCGGGACCTACGAGCAGTACTTC
CDR3 protein: CASSLGPSGTYEQYF

CDR3 length: 15
D gene: TRBD1
clone size: .
J gene: TRBJ2-1
V gene: TRBV15
CDR3 DNA: TGTGCCACCAGCAGAGCCCGACAGGGATACAATGAGCAGTTCTTC
CDR3 protein: CATSRARQGYNEQFF

CDR3 length: 18
D gene: TRBD1
clone size: .
J gene: TRBJ1-2
V gene: TRBV30
CDR3 DNA: TGTGCCTGGCGCCGATTAAGCCCGGGGGACAGAGCTTTTTACGGCTACACCTTC
CDR3 protein: CAWRRLSPGDRAFYGYTF

CDR3 length: 17
D gene: .
clone size: .
J gene: TRBJ2-3
V gene: TRBV4-3
CDR3 DNA: TGCGCCAGCAGCCAAGAGACTAGGGGGGGGTTCACAGATACGCAGTATTTT
CDR3 protein: CASSQETRGGFTDTQYF

CDR3 length: 15
D gene: .
clone size: .
J gene: TRBJ1-3
V gene: TRBV11-1
CDR3 DNA: TGTGCCAGCAGCTTTGGGCTTGCCTCTGGAAACACCATATATTTT
CDR3 protein: CASSFGLASGNTIYF

CDR3 length: 15
D gene: TRBD1
clone size: .
J gene: TRBJ2-3
V gene: TRBV7-9
CDR3 DNA: TGTGCCAGCAGCTTTGCGGACAGGGCTAAGAATACGCAGTATTTT
CDR3 protein: CASSFADRAKNTQYF

CDR3 length: 15
D gene: TRBD2
clone size: once
J gene: TRBJ2-7
V gene: TRBV9
CDR3 DNA: TGTGCCAGCAGCGTAGATACTAGCGGGCGCTACGAGCAGTACTTC
CDR3 protein: CASSVDTSGRYEQYF

CDR3 length: 16
D gene: .
clone size: .
J gene: TRBJ1-1
V gene: TRBV7-3
CDR3 DNA: TGTGCCAGCAGCTTAACAAGAGTTGGGGCGGCCACTGAAGCTTTCTTT
CDR3 protein: CASSLTRVGAATEAFF

CDR3 length: 19
D gene: .
clone size: .
J gene: TRBJ1-4
V gene: TRBV21-1
CDR3 DNA: TGTGCCAGCAGCAAGCGCACCACAGGGGAACCTGCAACTAATGAAAAACTGTTTTTT
CDR3 protein: CASSKRTTGEPATNEKLFF

CDR3 length: 16
D gene: .
clone size: .
J gene: TRBJ2-1
V gene: TRBV4-3
CDR3 DNA: TGCGCCAGCAGCCAGGATAGCATGGGGACAAACAATGAGCAGTTCTTC
CDR3 protein: CASSQDSMGTNNEQFF

CDR3 length: 15
D gene: TRBD1
clone size: .
J gene: TRBJ1-4
V gene: TRBV7-7
CDR3 DNA: TGTGCTAGCAGTGATCGAGGACAGGGGGATGAAAAACTGTTTTTT
CDR3 protein: CASSDRGQGDEKLFF

CDR3 length: 15
D gene: .
clone size: .
J gene: TRBJ2-5
V gene: TRBV29-1
CDR3 DNA: TGCAGCGTCCTTAGACGGAGCCTTGGGTCGGAGACCCAGTACTTC
CDR3 protein: CSVLRRSLGSETQYF

CDR3 length: 14
D gene: .
clone size: .
J gene: TRBJ2-1
V gene: TRBV19
CDR3 DNA: TGTGCCAGTAGTATACAGGGTAATGACAATGAGCAGTTCTTC
CDR3 protein: CASSIQGNDNEQFF